The clone carrying this TCR beta chain has more than one count but fewer than ten. No antigen is known for it. Using its own MiXCR run on the reads, TCRdb lists one record per CDR3 protein. Among approximately 240,000 distinct CDR3 sequences, roughly an eighth were seen once, and the ten largest hold 1.5% to 2%. After removal of 3 bases from V and 8 bases from J, the junction contained 4 bases not matched to a gene. Germline V gives CDR1 KGHSH, CDR2 LQKENI. The CDR3 has 13 residues. This sample stems from a study of T cell repertoires in cytomegalovirus infection. Study conclusions and caveats: HLA-C-restricted CMV-specific TCR beta clonotypes prevailed in the ex vivo response.

This sequence was found in a human donor in good health (CMV status not recorded). Some clones in this sample may be carry-over from other donors' samples. The chain recombines TRBV18 with TRBJ2-1; TRBD2 matches 7 bases. The sample comprised PBMCs. The CDR3 sequence is CASSPTSADEQFF. CDR3 coding DNA: TGTGCCAGCTCACCTACTAGCGCCGATGAGCAGTTCTTC.